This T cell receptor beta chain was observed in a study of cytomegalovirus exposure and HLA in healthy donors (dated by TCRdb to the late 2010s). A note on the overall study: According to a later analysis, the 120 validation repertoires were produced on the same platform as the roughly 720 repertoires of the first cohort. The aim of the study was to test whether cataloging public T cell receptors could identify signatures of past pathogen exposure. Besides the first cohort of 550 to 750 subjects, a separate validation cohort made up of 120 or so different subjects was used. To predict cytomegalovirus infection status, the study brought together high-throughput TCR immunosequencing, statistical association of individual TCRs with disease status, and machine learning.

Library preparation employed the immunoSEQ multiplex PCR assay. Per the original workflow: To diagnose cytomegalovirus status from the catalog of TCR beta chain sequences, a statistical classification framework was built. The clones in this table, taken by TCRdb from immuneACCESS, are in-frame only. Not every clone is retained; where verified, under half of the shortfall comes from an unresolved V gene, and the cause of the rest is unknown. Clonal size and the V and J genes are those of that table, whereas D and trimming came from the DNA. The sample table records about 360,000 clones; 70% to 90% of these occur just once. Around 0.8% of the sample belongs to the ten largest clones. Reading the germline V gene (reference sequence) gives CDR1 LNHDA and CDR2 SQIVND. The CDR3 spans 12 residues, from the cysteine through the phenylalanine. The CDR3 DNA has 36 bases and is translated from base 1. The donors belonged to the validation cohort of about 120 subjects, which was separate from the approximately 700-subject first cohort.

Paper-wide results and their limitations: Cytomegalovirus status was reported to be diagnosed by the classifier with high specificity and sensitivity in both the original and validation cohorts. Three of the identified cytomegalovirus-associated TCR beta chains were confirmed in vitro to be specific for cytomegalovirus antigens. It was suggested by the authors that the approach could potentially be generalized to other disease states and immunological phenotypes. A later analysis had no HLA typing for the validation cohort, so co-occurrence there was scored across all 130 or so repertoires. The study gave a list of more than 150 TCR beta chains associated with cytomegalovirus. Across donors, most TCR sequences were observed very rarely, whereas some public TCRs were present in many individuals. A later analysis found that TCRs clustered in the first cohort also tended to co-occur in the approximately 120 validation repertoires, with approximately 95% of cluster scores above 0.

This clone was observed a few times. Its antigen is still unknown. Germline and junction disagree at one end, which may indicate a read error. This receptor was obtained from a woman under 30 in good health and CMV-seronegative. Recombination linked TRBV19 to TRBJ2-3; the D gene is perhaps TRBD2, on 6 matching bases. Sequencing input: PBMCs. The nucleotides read TGTGCCAGTAGTCCCCGTGAGGGAGGCCTACATTTT. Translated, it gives CASSPREGGLHF.